These 31 T cell receptor beta chains came from one sample sequenced in a study of regulatory T cells in long-lasting Graves disease. TCR beta libraries were built with iRepertoire HTBI primers and Arm-PCR of CDR3 regions. Each CDR3 protein is one row after TCRdb ran MiXCR on the multiplex PCR reads. Of hundreds of thousands of distinct CDR3 sequences listed, 22% are singletons. Time point defined: persistent/refractory GD, antithyroid drugs over 5 years with positive TRAb. The TCR library was made from RNA extracted from PBMCs. Sequencing was performed on peripheral blood mononuclear cells (PBMCs), taken when the disease was refractory, from a patient treated with antithyroid drugs. The origin of the receptors is a female donor with Graves disease.

The chain employs TRBV2 and TRBJ2-1; 8 bases fit TRBD1. The germline gives CDR1 SNHLY, CDR2 FYNNEI. V lost 1 base, J lost 8 bases, and 7 bases stayed unmatched. This CDR3 is 15 amino acids long. The CDR3 is CASSEVRTGIHEQFF. Here the CDR3 DNA reads TGTGCCAGCAGTGAAGTCAGGACAGGGATACATGAGCAGTTCTTC.

This clonotype was recorded many times. This rearrangement joins TRBV12-3 or TRBV12-4 to TRBJ2-7; 7 nucleotides match TRBD2. With 5 bases clipped from V and 7 bases from J, the junction kept 14 bases outside the gene matches. The CDR3 has 15 residues. CDR3 sequence: CASSTGEGRDREQYF. The CDR3, as DNA: TGTGCCAGCAGTACTGGGGAGGGGAGGGATAGAGAGCAGTACTTC.

A note on this clonotype: Being one base from a much bigger clone, this may be a read error. The CDR3 ends on some other residue instead of the conserved phenylalanine or tryptophan, so this is likely a read error. J is TRBJ1-1 and V is TRBV28, with 10 bases identical to TRBD1. The germline gives CDR1 MDHEN, CDR2 SYDVKM. V was pared by 2 bases and J by 4 bases, with 10 bases of the junction left unmatched. CDR3 length: 17 amino acids. The CDR3 coding sequence is TGTGCCAGCAGTTTAGATGTGACAGGGGGCCTAGGCACTGAAGCTTTCCTT. Translation: CASSLDVTGGLGTEAFL.

The V gene is TRBV12-5, the J gene TRBJ2-3; D perhaps matches TRBD1 (6 bases). Trimming took off 4 bases at V and 0 bases at J, with 14 bases between the two ends. CDR3 length: 16 amino acids. CDR1 LGHNT and CDR2 FRNRAP come from the germline V gene. CDR3 sequence: CASGSGTGTSTDTQYF. DNA of the CDR3: TGTGCTAGTGGTTCGGGCACAGGGACGAGCACAGATACGCAGTATTTT.

The gene calls are TRBV12-3 or TRBV12-4 and TRBJ2-3; 9 nucleotides match TRBD1. CDR3 length equals 15 residues. V lost 6 bases and J lost 4; bases outside the gene matches: 8. CDR3 bases: TGTGCCAGCAGCCCAACAGGGGGCGAACCAGATACGCAGTATTTT. It specifies CASSPTGGEPDTQYF.

The chain joins TRBV29-1 to TRBJ1-1, with 9 positions matching TRBD1. The CDR3 runs to 13 residues. The V segment lost 7 bases and the J segment 1 base; nucleotides outside the gene matches: 4. CDR1 is SQVTM, CDR2 ANQGSEA, per germline. The DNA for the CDR3 is TGCAGCGACCAACAGGGGGCGAACACTGAAGCTTTCTTT. Translated: CSDQQGANTEAFF.

The J gene is TRBJ2-3, the V gene TRBV28, with D unresolved. Trimming shortened V by 4 bases and J by 4 bases, and 9 bases separated the two germline ends. This CDR3 spans 13 amino acids. Germline CDR1 is MDHEN and CDR2 is SYDVKM. CDR3 bases: TGTGCCAGCAGTTCTGGTCCCCCAGATACGCAGTATTTT. As protein: CASSSGPPDTQYF.

This clonotype has a handful of counts. This chain uses TRBV20-1 with TRBJ1-2; D is unclear. V gave up 1 base and J gave up 4 bases, with 7 bases separating them. The germline CDR1 and CDR2 sequences are DFQATT and SNEGSKA (reference sequence). CDR3 size: 12 residues. The CDR3 spells CSARAVGYGYTF. CDR3 DNA sequence: TGCAGTGCTAGAGCTGTCGGCTATGGCTACACCTTC.

This clonotype was seen at least ten times. V gene TRBV11-3 combines with J gene TRBJ1-6, with D maybe TRBD1 (5 bases). This CDR3 is 16 amino acids long. Looked up from germline, CDR1 is SGHNT and CDR2 is YENEEA. The V and J ends lost 4 bases and 7 bases respectively, with 17 bases between them. The CDR3 loop reads CASSSLEGLKNSPLHF. The CDR3 bases are TGTGCCAGCAGCTCACTCGAGGGGTTAAAGAATTCACCCCTCCACTTT.

This clonotype was detected once. The chain employs TRBV7-8 and TRBJ2-1, with 9 bases fitting TRBD2. J lost 7 bases, V lost 3 bases, and 10 bases had no gene match. Germline-derived CDR1 and CDR2 are SGHVS and FQNEAQ. The CDR3 totals 16 residues. CDR3 DNA sequence: TGTGCCAGCAGCTTCTCACTAGCGGGCCTAATAAATGAGCAGTTCTTC. It codes for CASSFSLAGLINEQFF.

This clonotype has a count of ten or more. This chain uses TRBV28 with TRBJ1-6, with TRBD1 as a possible D gene (6 bases). Deletions cut 6 bases from V and 9 bases from J, with 12 bases between. Per germline, CDR1 MDHEN and CDR2 SYDVKM. The CDR3 has 13 amino acids. CDR3 bases: TGTGCCAGCAGAGGGGGAATGGGTTCACCCCTCCACTTT. Residues: CASRGGMGSPLHF.

The chain combines TRBV20-1 with TRBJ2-5; D is unresolved. The CDR3 has 13 amino acids. Germline loops: CDR1 DFQATT, CDR2 SNEGSKA (reference sequence). The V end was cut by 8 bases, the J end by 5 bases, with 18 bases between. The CDR3 sequence is CSYRAPNRETQYF. The CDR3 bases are TGCAGTTACCGGGCCCCAAATAGGGAGACCCAGTACTTC.

This clonotype was found many times. J is TRBJ1-6 and V is TRBV7-2; D unclear. The CDR3 is made up of 15 amino acids. V gave up 5 bases and J gave up 7 bases, with 15 bases separating them. Germline V gene sequence: CDR1 SGHTA, CDR2 FQGNSA. In nucleotides, the CDR3 is TGTGCCAGCAGCCTAGGGTCTGGAGCAAATTCACCCCTCCACTTT. Its protein product is CASSLGSGANSPLHF.

The V and J genes are TRBV6-1 and TRBJ2-2; D perhaps matches TRBD1 (6 bases). This CDR3 has 15 amino acids. Germline CDR1 is MNHNS and CDR2 is SASEGT. Trimming cost V 6 bases and J 2 bases, with 13 bases left between them. The CDR3 loop is CASRARTANTGELFF. DNA of the CDR3: TGTGCCAGCAGAGCCCGGACAGCCAACACCGGGGAGCTGTTTTTT.

Of note for this clonotype: A junction end diverges from the germline sequence, so it may reflect a read error. V and J are TRBV12-3 or TRBV12-4 and TRBJ1-1; D is unclear. This CDR3 comprises 14 residues. In DNA form, the CDR3 reads TGTGCCAGCGGTTTAATCCTAAAGAACACTGAAGCTTTCTTT. Its translation: CASGLILKNTEAFF.

This clonotype came up many times. V gene TRBV6-1 combines with J gene TRBJ2-7, with 7 bases aligning to TRBD1. V was clipped by 6 bases and J by 3 bases; unmatched bases: 8. CDR1 and CDR2 from the germline V gene are MNHNS and SASEGT. The CDR3 is 14 amino acids. As DNA, the CDR3 is TGTGCCAGCAGCCGGGACAGTAAATACTACGAGCAGTACTTC. It encodes CASSRDSKYYEQYF.

This clonotype was seen many times. This sequence joins TRBV6-5 and TRBJ1-5; the D gene is possibly TRBD1 (5 bases). The CDR3 has 14 residues. Trimming shortened V by 2 bases and J by 6 bases, and 11 bases separated the two germline ends. CDR1 is MNHEY and CDR2 is SVGAGI in the germline V gene. DNA of the CDR3: TGTGCCAGCAGTTACGGCGGGGCCGGTCAGCCCCAGCATTTT. This encodes CASSYGGAGQPQHF.

This clonotype showed up many times. This chain joins TRBV20-1 and TRBJ2-7; D gene uncertain. CDR3 length equals 13 residues. V was cut by 5 bases and J by 0 bases, with 11 bases left in between. In germline, CDR1 is DFQATT, CDR2 SNEGSKA (reference sequence). In nucleotides, the CDR3 is TGCAGTGCTGGCAGGTCCTTCTCCTACGAGCAGTACTTC. Encoded protein: CSAGRSFSYEQYF.

This clonotype was picked up many times. The chain employs TRBV6-1 and TRBJ2-7; tentative D call: TRBD2 (7 bases). CDR3 length equals 14 residues. Deletions cut 4 bases from V and 3 bases from J, with 13 bases between. Germline V gene lookup returns CDR1 MNHNS and CDR2 SASEGT. The CDR3 bases are TGTGCCAGCAGTGTTACAGGGAGGGTCTACGAGCAGTACTTC. It is translated as CASSVTGRVYEQYF.

At least ten counts were recorded for this clonotype. The gene calls are TRBV28 and TRBJ2-7, with D perhaps TRBD1 (6 bases). Germline V gene lookup returns CDR1 MDHEN and CDR2 SYDVKM. This CDR3 spans 14 amino acids. The V and J ends lost 7 bases and 0 bases respectively, with 13 bases between them. The CDR3 spells CASIGGALSYEQYF. The CDR3 DNA follows: TGTGCCAGCATAGGGGGTGCCCTCTCCTACGAGCAGTACTTC. The entire variable domain, with the rest obtained from reference TRBV28 and TRBJ2-7, is as follows: DVKVTQSSRYLVKRTGEKVFLECVQDMDHENMFWYRQDPGLGLRLIYFSYDVKMKEKGDIPEGYSVSREKKERFSLILESASTNQTSMYLCASIGGALSYEQYFGPGTRLTVT.

This clonotype has more than one count but fewer than ten. The chain couples TRBV7-2 to TRBJ2-7; the D is unclear. Germline V gene lookup returns CDR1 SGHTA and CDR2 FQGNSA. V was trimmed by 3 bases and J by 5 bases, leaving 8 bases between them. The CDR3 is 12 residues long. The CDR3 loop reads CASSFRFHEQYF. CDR3 coding DNA: TGTGCCAGCAGCTTTAGATTCCACGAGCAGTACTTC. Combining the CDR3 with reference TRBV7-2 and TRBJ2-7 gives the whole variable domain GAGVSQSPSNKVTEKGKDVELRCDPISGHTALYWYRQSLGQGLEFLIYFQGNSAPDKSGLPSDRFSAERTGGSVSTLTIQRTQQEDSAVYLCASSFRFHEQYFGPGTRLTVT.

V gene TRBV15 combines with J gene TRBJ2-3; perhaps TRBD2 as D (5 bases). V lost 1 base and J 0 bases, leaving 5 bases between the germline ends. This CDR3 spans 14 amino acids. Germline loops: CDR1 LNHNV, CDR2 YYDKDF (reference sequence). The CDR3 region is CATSRGGSTDTQYF. The CDR3, as DNA: TGTGCCACCAGCAGAGGCGGGAGCACAGATACGCAGTATTTT.

This clonotype has a count of ten or more. The gene calls are TRBV7-2 and TRBJ1-5; D perhaps matches TRBD1 (5 bases). Per germline, CDR1 SGHTA and CDR2 FQGNSA. The CDR3 covers 13 residues. Trimming shortened V by 5 bases and J by 3 bases, and 8 bases separated the two germline ends. The CDR3 DNA reads TGTGCCAGCAGCCGACAGTACAATCAGCCCCAGCATTTT. This sequence encodes CASSRQYNQPQHF.

There are many counts of this clonotype. This chain uses TRBV2 with TRBJ1-4; D call uncertain. The CDR3 is 16 residues long. The V gene lost 7 bases and the J gene lost 0 bases, with 15 bases spanning the gap. In germline, CDR1 is SNHLY, CDR2 FYNNEI. DNA of the CDR3: TGTGCCAGCAAGAGGGCAGCTGGTGCAACTAATGAAAAACTGTTTTTT. This translates into CASKRAAGATNEKLFF.

This clonotype was detected only a few times. V is TRBV7-8 and J is TRBJ2-7; 7 bases are shared with TRBD1. CDR3 length: 17 residues. Losses at the gene ends were 5 bases for V and 2 bases for J; bases not matched to a gene: 15. The germline gives CDR1 SGHVS, CDR2 FQNEAQ. The CDR3 bases are TGTGCCAGCAGCCCGAGAGCGGCCGGGACAGCCGCCTACGAGCAGTACTTC. Translating it yields CASSPRAAGTAAYEQYF.

The chain links TRBV18 to TRBJ2-5; weak D call: TRBD1 (7 bases). V dropped 2 bases and J dropped 5 bases, with 18 bases sitting between them. This CDR3 is built from 16 residues. Germline V gives CDR1 KGHSH, CDR2 LQKENI. CDR3 residues: CASSPFRQGGLETQYF. The CDR3 DNA sequence: TGTGCCAGCTCACCATTTCGACAGGGAGGATTGGAGACCCAGTACTTC.

This clonotype was counted between two and nine times. The J gene is TRBJ2-2, the V gene TRBV20-1; the D gene is possibly TRBD1 (6 bases). Trimming left V 4 bases short and J 4 bases short, with 16 bases between. Looked up from germline, CDR1 is DFQATT and CDR2 is SNEGSKA (reference sequence). CDR3 length: 15 amino acids. This chain's CDR3 is CSAISGQRSTGELFF. The CDR3 coding sequence is TGCAGTGCTATAAGCGGACAGCGCAGCACCGGGGAGCTGTTTTTT.

This chain uses TRBV24-1 with TRBJ2-1; possibly TRBD2 for D (5 bases). The CDR3 sequence is 11 residues long. Germline V gene sequence: CDR1 KGHDR, CDR2 SFDVKD. Trimming shortened V by 8 bases and J by 9 bases, and 10 bases separated the two germline ends. The CDR3 coding sequence is TGTGCCACCACGGTAGAGGGTGAGCAGTTCTTC. The encoded protein is CATTVEGEQFF.

In this sample, this clonotype turned up many times. The rearrangement uses TRBV15 and TRBJ1-5, with D maybe TRBD1 (6 bases). The V gene lost 1 base and the J gene lost 3 bases, with 13 bases spanning the gap. The CDR3 loop spans 16 amino acids. CDR1 is LNHNV and CDR2 is YYDKDF in the germline V gene (reference sequence). The CDR3 loop reads CATSRVGHQNNQPQHF. In nucleotides, the CDR3 is TGTGCCACCAGCAGAGTGGGACACCAAAACAATCAGCCCCAGCATTTT. The variable domain in full, with the rest retrieved from reference TRBV15 and TRBJ1-5, is DAMVIQNPRYQVTQFGKPVTLSCSQTLNHNVMYWYQQKSSQAPKLLFHYYDKDFNNEADTPDNFQSRRPNTSFCFLDIRSPGLGDTAMYLCATSRVGHQNNQPQHFGDGTRLSIL.

As to this clonotype: Being one base from a much bigger clone, this may be a read error. The chain couples TRBV13 to TRBJ1-1; 7 bases are a match to TRBD1. Germline CDR1 and CDR2: PRHDT and FYEKMQ (reference sequence). This CDR3 region has 12 residues. With V trimmed by 7 bases and J by 6 bases, 5 bases remained unmatched. Here the CDR3 reads CASTSTGPEAFF. The CDR3 DNA reads as TGTGCCAGCACCTCGACAGGGCCTGAAGCTTTCTTT.

This clonotype has ten or more counts. V is TRBV7-3 and J is TRBJ1-1; no clear D. The ends were cut back, 2 bases at V and 3 bases at J, with 7 bases in the middle. Per the germline V gene, CDR1 is SGHTA and CDR2 is FQGTGA. There are 13 residues in the CDR3. This chain's CDR3 is CASSLAGHTEAFF. The DNA of the CDR3 is TGTGCCAGCAGCTTAGCTGGGCACACTGAAGCTTTCTTT.